These 20 T cell receptor beta chains were all obtained from the same sample, sequenced in a study of regulatory T cells in long-lasting Graves disease. Sample time point: persistent/refractory GD, antithyroid drugs over 5 years with positive TRAb. There was RNA extracted from PBMCs, and the TCR library was made from it. Arm-PCR of CDR3 regions and iRepertoire HTBI primers were the basis on which TCR beta libraries were built. TCRdb independently ran MiXCR on the multiplex PCR reads; one entry per CDR3 protein. The data show about 470,000 distinct CDR3 sequences, about a fifth seen once. Sample: peripheral blood mononuclear cells (PBMCs), taken when the disease was refractory, from a patient treated with antithyroid drugs. The receptors shown here come from a female donor with Graves disease.

This clonotype was seen only a few times. The V call is TRBV4-1, the J call TRBJ1-2; D possibly corresponds to TRBD1 (5 bases). The CDR3 extends over 16 amino acids. The germline gives CDR1 MGHRA, CDR2 YSYEKL. Trimming pared 1 base from V and 8 bases from J, leaving 20 bases between. The CDR3 nucleotides read TGCGCCAGCAGCCAAGCTGACAGAACCTATAATTTAGGCTACACCTTC. The encoded protein is CASSQADRTYNLGYTF.

This clonotype was seen ten or more times. For the CDR3, the DNA is TGTGCCAGCAGTCTCCACTCCAGGGGGAACACTGAAGCTTTCTTT. Encoded protein: CASSLHSRGNTEAFF. V is TRBV27 and J is TRBJ1-1, with D perhaps TRBD1 (6 bases). This CDR3 has 15 residues. Germline-derived CDR1 and CDR2 are MNHEY and SMNVEV (reference sequence). Trimming took 5 bases from V and 1 from J, leaving 14 bases between them.

Many counts were recorded for this clonotype. The rearrangement links TRBV6-1 to TRBJ2-7, with D possibly TRBD1 on 5 matching bases. CDR1 is MNHNS and CDR2 is SASEGT in the germline V gene. With 6 bases removed from V and 0 bases from J, the gap between germline ends came to 9 bases. The CDR3 contains 13 residues. For the CDR3, the DNA is TGTGCCAGCAGCAAGACAGCCTCCTACGAGCAGTACTTC. This sequence encodes CASSKTASYEQYF.

The rearrangement links TRBV20-1 to TRBJ1-1, with D tentatively TRBD1 (5 bases). Germline CDR1 and CDR2: DFQATT and SNEGSKA (reference sequence). The V end lost 5 bases, the J end lost 1 base, and 14 bases lay between the germline ends. The CDR3 runs to 14 residues. CDR3 DNA: TGCAGTGCTCAATACAGGCCAGAGAACACTGAAGCTTTCTTT. It encodes CSAQYRPENTEAFF.

The chain combines TRBV5-1 with TRBJ2-7, with 9 bases fitting TRBD1. The trim removed 3 bases at V and 5 bases at J, leaving 9 bases unmatched. This CDR3 region has 15 residues. Germline V lookup: CDR1 SGHRS, CDR2 YFSETQ. DNA for the CDR3: TGCGCCAGCAGCTCCCCCGGGACAGGGTTTCACGAGCAGTACTTC. This encodes CASSSPGTGFHEQYF.

The chain joins TRBV5-4 to TRBJ1-6, with 9 nucleotides matching TRBD1. CDR1 and CDR2 from the germline V gene are SGHNT and YYREEE (reference sequence). V lost 2 bases, J lost 7 bases, and 4 bases stayed unmatched. This CDR3 comprises 15 residues. CDR3 bases: TGTGCCAGCAGCTTATCCGGGACAGGGAATTCACCCCTCCACTTT. This encodes CASSLSGTGNSPLHF.

This clonotype showed up just a few times. The V and J genes are TRBV12-3 or TRBV12-4 and TRBJ1-6, with no clear D. V was cut by 6 bases and J by 7 bases, with 10 bases left in between. This CDR3 contains 13 residues. The CDR3 DNA reads TGTGCCAGCAGCTATCAAGGGAATTCACCCCTCCACTTT. Protein sequence: CASSYQGNSPLHF.

This clonotype was seen more than once but under ten times. The chain employs TRBV7-8 and TRBJ2-7, with 7 positions matching TRBD2. Germline V lookup: CDR1 SGHVS, CDR2 FQNEAQ. CDR3 length: 14 amino acids. V dropped 2 bases and J dropped 6; count of bases not matched to a gene: 7. CDR3 sequence: CASSLPPVAGEQYF. CDR3 coding DNA: TGTGCCAGCAGCTTACCCCCGGTAGCGGGCGAGCAGTACTTC.

This clonotype was seen ten or more times. The V gene is TRBV28, the J gene TRBJ2-7, with 10 bases aligning to TRBD1. Germline CDR1 is MDHEN and CDR2 is SYDVKM. The trim removed 3 bases at V and 4 bases at J, leaving 6 bases unmatched. CDR3 length: 15 amino acids. CDR3 protein: CASSFKTGGGYEQYF. Written as DNA, the CDR3 is TGTGCCAGCAGTTTTAAGACAGGGGGCGGATACGAGCAGTACTTC.

This clonotype has just a few counts. The chain recombines TRBV27 with TRBJ2-2; 10 nucleotides align to TRBD1. V lost 5 bases to trimming and J lost 4 bases; unmatched junction nucleotides: 4. This CDR3 is 15 amino acids long. Germline-derived CDR1 and CDR2 are MNHEY and SMNVEV (reference sequence). The CDR3 sequence: CASSTGQGPTGELFF. DNA for the CDR3: TGTGCCAGCAGTACGGGACAGGGGCCCACCGGGGAGCTGTTTTTT.

At least ten counts were recorded for this clonotype. The chain has TRBV7-9 and TRBJ2-5; 11 bases are shared with TRBD2. The germline CDR1 and CDR2 sequences are SEHNR and FQNEAQ (reference sequence). The CDR3 totals 18 residues. After removal of 0 bases from V and 1 base from J, the junction contained 7 bases not matched to a gene. CDR3 residues: CASSLAKRLAGPQETQYF. CDR3 bases: TGTGCCAGCAGCTTAGCGAAGAGACTAGCGGGGCCCCAAGAGACCCAGTACTTC.

This clonotype was counted at least ten times. The rearrangement uses TRBV2 and TRBJ2-7, with D uncertain. V dropped 4 bases and J dropped 3 bases, with 16 bases sitting between them. The CDR3 is made up of 15 amino acids. CDR1 is SNHLY and CDR2 is FYNNEI in the germline V gene. The DNA for the CDR3 is TGTGCCAGCAGTGGGCCGGACCCCACTTTCTACGAGCAGTACTTC. Its protein is CASSGPDPTFYEQYF.

The chain joins TRBV13 to TRBJ1-3, with D hard to call. Germline-derived CDR1 and CDR2 are PRHDT and FYEKMQ (reference sequence). V lost 4 bases, J lost 0 bases, and 4 bases lay in between. The CDR3 spans 13 residues. This CDR3 is CASSWISGNTIYF. CDR3 nucleotides: TGTGCCAGCAGCTGGATCTCTGGAAACACCATATATTTT.

This chain links TRBV27 with TRBJ1-5; TRBD1 agrees at 8 bases. Germline CDR1 and CDR2: MNHEY and SMNVEV (reference sequence). Trimming removed 4 bases from V and 11 bases from J; junction bases left unmatched: 7. CDR3 length: 13 residues. CDR3 region: CASSSQGEGAQHF. The DNA for the CDR3 is TGTGCCAGCAGTTCACAGGGGGAAGGGGCCCAGCATTTT.

There are many counts of this clonotype. The chain recombines TRBV30 with TRBJ2-7; 8 nucleotides match TRBD1. Germline CDR1 GTSNPN, CDR2 SVGIG (reference sequence). This CDR3 region has 16 residues. Unmatched junction bases numbered 9, after V lost 0 bases and J lost 2 bases. The CDR3 nucleotides read TGTGCCTGGAGTGTACCCCAGGGGGCTAACACCTACGAGCAGTACTTC. Translation: CAWSVPQGANTYEQYF.

This clonotype has a count of ten or more. A much more abundant neighbour one base away suggests this may be a read error. The chain carries TRBV7-8 and TRBJ2-2; the D is unclear. CDR1 and CDR2 (germline): SGHVS, FQNEAQ. The CDR3 totals 13 residues. With 6 bases removed from V and 10 bases from J, the gap between germline ends came to 15 bases. CDR3 residues: CASRPDMRKELFF. The CDR3 nucleotides read TGTGCCAGCAGGCCAGACATGCGCAAGGAGCTGTTTTTT.

The chain recombines TRBV2 with TRBJ2-1; TRBD1 or TRBD2 may be the D gene (6 bases each). The CDR3 is 12 residues long. Between the trimmed V and J ends, which lost 7 bases and 7 bases, there was a span of 11 bases. CDR1 SNHLY and CDR2 FYNNEI come from the germline V gene. CDR3 DNA sequence: TGTGCCAGCAACGAGGGGGGTAATGAGCAGTTCTTC. Translated: CASNEGGNEQFF.

This clonotype was seen a handful of times. This chain uses TRBV20-1 with TRBJ1-3; 8 nucleotides agree with TRBD1. The CDR3 contains 13 residues. Per germline, CDR1 DFQATT and CDR2 SNEGSKA (reference sequence). V lost 6 bases and J lost 1; bases outside the gene matches: 2. DNA for the CDR3: TGCAGTGCGCGGACAGGGTCTGGAAACACCATATATTTT. Its translation: CSARTGSGNTIYF.

The genes are TRBV27 and TRBJ2-3; maybe TRBD1 (6 bases). Germline values: CDR1 MNHEY, CDR2 SMNVEV (reference sequence). This CDR3 region has 16 residues. V was trimmed by 4 bases and J by 1 base, leaving 15 bases between them. The CDR3 spells CASSSRTAGGTDTQYF. DNA for the CDR3: TGTGCCAGCAGTTCCCGGACAGCCGGGGGCACAGATACGCAGTATTTT.

This chain joins TRBV5-1 and TRBJ1-1; D possibly corresponds to TRBD1 (6 bases). The V gene's germline CDR1 is SGHRS and CDR2 YFSETQ. CDR3 size: 14 residues. Trimming left V 2 bases short and J 6 bases short, with 14 bases between. The CDR3 DNA sequence: TGCGCCAGCAGCTTCAAGACAGGCGCGGCTGAAGCTTTCTTT. Protein sequence: CASSFKTGAAEAFF.